The 15 T cell receptor beta chains below come from one sample, sequenced in a study of T cell changes during pregnancy in multiple sclerosis. The data were produced by immunoSEQ multiplex PCR, yet TCRdb's version contains in-frame clones alone and is incomplete. The repertoire holds 55,000 to 65,000 clones, with about nine tenths as singletons. The source was peripheral blood, collected in the first trimester of pregnancy. The receptors here all came from a female donor in good health, enrolled as a control in a pregnancy study.

V usage is TRBV10-3 and J usage is TRBJ1-6; tentative D call: TRBD1 (5 bases). The ends were cut back, 6 bases at V and 5 bases at J, with 11 bases in the middle. The V gene's germline CDR1 is ENHRY and CDR2 SYGVKD. CDR3 length: 14 residues. The CDR3: CAISRGVDNSPLHF. The CDR3 region has the DNA TGTGCCATCAGCCGGGGGGTCGATAATTCACCCCTCCACTTT.

The genes are TRBV19 and TRBJ2-5, with D possibly being TRBD2 (6 bases). Germline loops: CDR1 LNHDA, CDR2 SQIVND (reference sequence). The V gene lost 6 bases and the J gene lost 2 bases, with 19 bases spanning the gap. CDR3 length: 16 residues. The CDR3 nucleotides read TGTGCCAGTAGGAGGCGGGGCCTTGAGGGGCAAGAGACCCAGTACTTC. It translates to CASRRRGLEGQETQYF.

This clone was counted a single time. V gene TRBV18 combines with J gene TRBJ1-5; 7 nucleotides line up with TRBD1. The CDR3 length is 16 residues. The V gene end was trimmed by 1 base and the J gene end by 5 bases; junction bases not matched to a gene: 8. CDR1 is KGHSH, CDR2 LQKENI, per germline. CDR3 bases: TGTGCCAGCTCACCACAAGTCCCACAGGGGCATCAGCCCCAGCATTTT. Translating it yields CASSPQVPQGHQPQHF.

The chain joins TRBV5-6 to TRBJ1-5, with D maybe TRBD1 (5 bases). V was shortened by 4 bases and J by 0 bases, with 20 bases between the two germline ends. The CDR3 is made up of 18 amino acids. Germline CDR1 SGHDT, CDR2 YYEEEE. The CDR3 loop reads CASSRRGGHYYSNQPQHF. The CDR3 DNA reads TGTGCCAGCAGCCGGCGGGGAGGACACTATTATAGCAATCAGCCCCAGCATTTT.

The chain recombines TRBV6-5 with TRBJ2-1; 9 bases align to TRBD2. The V gene end was trimmed by 2 bases and the J gene end by 5 bases; junction bases not matched to a gene: 4. CDR1 and CDR2 from the germline V gene are MNHEY and SVGAGI. There are 15 residues in the CDR3. CDR3 nucleotide sequence: TGTGCCAGCAGTTACGTGACTAGCGGAAACAATGAGCAGTTCTTC. This encodes CASSYVTSGNNEQFF.

Written as DNA, the CDR3 is TGTGCCAGCAGCTTACATAGCGGGATGTCAGATACGCAGTATTTT. Its protein product is CASSLHSGMSDTQYF. This sequence joins TRBV11-3 and TRBJ2-3; TRBD2 matches 8 bases. After removal of 2 bases from V and 4 bases from J, the junction contained 5 bases not matched to a gene. Per germline, CDR1 SGHNT and CDR2 YENEEA. There are 15 residues in the CDR3.

The chain has TRBV7-3 and TRBJ2-1; 7 nucleotides align to TRBD1. V lost 5 bases to trimming and J lost 3 bases; unmatched junction nucleotides: 4. CDR3 length: 14 amino acids. The germline gives CDR1 SGHTA, CDR2 FQGTGA. CDR3: CASSLRGNYNEQFF. CDR3 coding DNA: TGTGCCAGCAGCCTCAGGGGGAACTACAATGAGCAGTTCTTC.

This clone has just a few counts. This rearrangement joins TRBV4-3 to TRBJ1-5; TRBD1 aligns across 8 bases. Germline CDR1 LGHNA, CDR2 YSLEER. This CDR3 contains 17 residues. Trimming removed 2 bases from V and 6 bases from J; junction bases left unmatched: 12. In DNA, the CDR3 is TGCGCCAGCAGCCAAATATTTACCGGGACAGGATTTCAGCCCCAGCATTTT. It codes for CASSQIFTGTGFQPQHF.

The gene calls are TRBV7-2 and TRBJ2-3, with a tentative D call TRBD2 (6 bases). V lost 5 bases to trimming and J lost 8 bases, with 14 bases between them. Germline loops: CDR1 SGHTA, CDR2 FQGNSA. The CDR3 length is 13 residues. CDR3 sequence (DNA): TGTGCCAGCAGCCCTAGCCCGGGAGCTACGCAGTATTTT. It encodes CASSPSPGATQYF.

J is TRBJ1-2 and V is TRBV4-1; a weak D match, TRBD1 (6 bases). Per germline, CDR1 MGHRA and CDR2 YSYEKL. This CDR3 is built from 15 residues. Trimming took off 4 bases at V and 4 bases at J, with 16 bases between the two ends. As DNA, the CDR3 is TGCGCCAGCAGCCCCTCGGGAGGGACACTCTATGGCTACACCTTC. Amino acids: CASSPSGGTLYGYTF.

The chain combines TRBV4-2 with TRBJ2-5, with D hard to call. The J call may be incorrect, as the DNA end agrees better with TRBJ2-7. CDR1 is LGHNA, CDR2 YNFKEQ, per germline. The CDR3 length is 17 residues. The CDR3 DNA reads TGTGCCAGCAGCCAAGGGCCCGAATTCTTTAGCTCCTACGAGCAGTACTTC. Protein product: CASSQGPEFFSSYEQYF.

V usage is TRBV5-8 and J usage is TRBJ1-2; possibly TRBD1 for D (6 bases). V gave up 4 bases and J gave up 3 bases, with 13 bases separating them. The CDR3 runs to 14 residues. CDR1 and CDR2 from the germline V gene are SGHTS and YDEGEE. CDR3 coding DNA: TGTGCCAGCAGCCGCCCCCGACAGGACTATGGCTACACCTTC. Protein: CASSRPRQDYGYTF. The complete variable domain, with remaining parts taken from reference TRBV5-8 and TRBJ1-2, reads EAGVTQSPTHLIKTRGQQATLRCSPISGHTSVYWYQQALGLGLQFLLWYDEGEERNRGNFPPRFSGRQFPNYSSELNVNALELEDSALYLCASSRPRQDYGYTFGSGTRLTVV.

The V call is TRBV6-5, the J call TRBJ1-1, with 9 positions matching TRBD1. J lost 5 bases, V lost 2 bases, and 3 bases had no gene match. Germline lookup yields CDR1 MNHEY and CDR2 SVGAGI. The CDR3 totals 14 residues. In nucleotides, the CDR3 is TGTGCCAGCAGTTACCGGGACAGGGAAACTGAAGCTTTCTTT. It specifies CASSYRDRETEAFF.

V usage is TRBV6-6 and J usage is TRBJ1-1, with a tentative D call TRBD1 (6 bases). V gave up 2 bases and J gave up 10 bases, with 17 bases separating them. The CDR3 totals 14 residues. Germline V gene lookup returns CDR1 MNHNY and CDR2 SVGAGI (reference sequence). CDR3 loop: CASSYISGDLGAFF. CDR3 coding DNA: TGTGCCAGCAGTTACATTTCAGGGGATTTAGGAGCTTTCTTT.

The rearrangement joins TRBV5-1 to TRBJ1-4; tentative D call: TRBD1 (6 bases). V lost 1 base and J lost 2, with 18 bases in between. The CDR3 is 18 amino acids. Germline values: CDR1 SGHRS, CDR2 YFSETQ. The CDR3 is CASSLRFTGLSTNEKLFF. The CDR3 coding sequence is TGCGCCAGCAGCTTGAGGTTCACAGGGCTCTCGACTAATGAAAAACTGTTTTTT. The full variable domain, in which reference TRBV5-1 and TRBJ1-4 provide the parts outside the CDR3, is KAGVTQTPRYLIKTRGQQVTLSCSPISGHRSVSWYQQTPGQGLQFLFEYFSETQRNKGNFPGRFSGRQFSNSRSEMNVSTLELGDSALYLCASSLRFTGLSTNEKLFFGSGTQLSVL.